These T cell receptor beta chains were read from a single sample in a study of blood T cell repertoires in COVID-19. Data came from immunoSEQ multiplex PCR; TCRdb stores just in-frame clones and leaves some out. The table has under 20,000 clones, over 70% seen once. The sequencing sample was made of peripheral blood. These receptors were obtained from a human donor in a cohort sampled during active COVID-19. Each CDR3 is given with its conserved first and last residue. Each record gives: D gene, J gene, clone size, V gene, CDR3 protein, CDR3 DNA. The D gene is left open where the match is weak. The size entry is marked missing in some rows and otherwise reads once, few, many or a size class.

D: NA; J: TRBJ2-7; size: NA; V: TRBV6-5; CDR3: CASSLAPQGEQYF; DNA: TGTGCCAGCAGCCTTGCCCCTCAGGGAGAGCAGTACTTC
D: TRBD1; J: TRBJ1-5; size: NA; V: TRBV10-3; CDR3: CAISRSTGENQPQHF; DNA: TGTGCCATCTCAAGGAGCACAGGGGAAAATCAGCCCCAGCATTTT
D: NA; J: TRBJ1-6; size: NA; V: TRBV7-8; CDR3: CASRSGAPTYNSPLHF; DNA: TGTGCCAGCCGAAGCGGGGCCCCGACTTATAATTCACCCCTCCACTTT
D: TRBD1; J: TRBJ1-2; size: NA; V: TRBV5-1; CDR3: CASSSGTGVYGYTF; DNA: TGCGCCAGCAGCTCTGGGACAGGGGTTTATGGCTACACCTTC
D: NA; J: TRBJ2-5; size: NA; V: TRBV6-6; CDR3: CASSYIQGGSETQYF; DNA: TGTGCCAGCAGTTACATACAGGGAGGGTCAGAGACCCAGTACTTC
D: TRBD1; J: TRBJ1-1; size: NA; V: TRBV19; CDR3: CASKGDRVEAFF; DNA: TGTGCCAGTAAAGGGGACAGGGTTGAAGCTTTCTTT
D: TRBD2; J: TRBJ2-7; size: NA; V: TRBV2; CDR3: CASMVAGAHEQYF; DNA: TGTGCCAGCATGGTAGCGGGAGCGCACGAGCAGTACTTC
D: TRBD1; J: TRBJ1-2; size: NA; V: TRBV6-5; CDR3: CASRMGQGISYGYTF; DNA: TGTGCCAGCAGGATGGGACAGGGGATTAGCTATGGCTACACCTTC
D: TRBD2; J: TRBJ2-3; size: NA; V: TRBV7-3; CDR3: CASSPQGAGVQDTQYF; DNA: TGTGCCAGCAGCCCCCAGGGAGCGGGGGTACAAGATACGCAGTATTTT
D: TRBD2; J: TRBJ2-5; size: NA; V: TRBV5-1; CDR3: CASSLEGGALQETQYF; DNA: TGCGCCAGCAGCTTAGAGGGAGGGGCCTTACAAGAGACCCAGTACTTC
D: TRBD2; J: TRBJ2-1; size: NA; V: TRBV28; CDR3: CASAPGGVGNEQFF; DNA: TGTGCCAGCGCCCCCGGGGGGGTAGGAAATGAGCAGTTCTTC
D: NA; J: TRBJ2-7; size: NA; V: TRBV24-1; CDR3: CATSDSGEAEQYF; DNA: TGTGCCACCAGTGATTCTGGGGAGGCCGAGCAGTACTTC
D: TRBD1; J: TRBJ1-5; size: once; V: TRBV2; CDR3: CASQTGQGVVRNQPQHF; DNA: TGTGCCAGCCAAACGGGACAGGGGGTAGTTAGGAATCAGCCCCAGCATTTT
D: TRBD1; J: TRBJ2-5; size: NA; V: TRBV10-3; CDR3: CAISEGTGSETQYF; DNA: TGTGCCATCAGTGAAGGGACAGGGTCAGAGACCCAGTACTTC
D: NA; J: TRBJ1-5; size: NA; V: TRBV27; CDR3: CASSLLMGEGQPQHF; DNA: TGTGCCAGCAGTTTATTGATGGGGGAGGGCCAGCCCCAGCATTTT
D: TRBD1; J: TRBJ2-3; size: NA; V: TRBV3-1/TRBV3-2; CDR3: CASSQGTGSDTQYF; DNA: TGTGCCAGCAGCCAAGGGACAGGCTCAGATACGCAGTATTTT
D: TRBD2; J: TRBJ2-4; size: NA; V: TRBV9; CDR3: CASSPPSGKNIQYF; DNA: TGTGCCAGCAGCCCCCCTAGCGGTAAAAACATTCAGTACTTC
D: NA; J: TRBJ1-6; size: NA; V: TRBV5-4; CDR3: CASSFGLGGPPLHF; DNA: TGTGCCAGCAGCTTTGGTTTGGGGGGGCCACCCCTCCACTTT
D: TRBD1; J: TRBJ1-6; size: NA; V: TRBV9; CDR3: CASSVDPQGVNSPLHF; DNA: TGTGCCAGCAGCGTCGACCCACAGGGGGTCAATTCACCCCTCCACTTT
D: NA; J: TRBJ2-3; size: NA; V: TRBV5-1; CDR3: CASSLVLGADTQYF; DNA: TGCGCCAGCAGCTTAGTCTTAGGGGCGGATACGCAGTATTTT